A selection of T cell receptor beta chains follows, all from one sample in a study of CD8 T cells in Susac syndrome. MiXCR was run by TCRdb on the immunoSEQ multiplex PCR reads, yielding one entry per CDR3 protein. The table shows under 150,000 distinct CDR3 sequences, with around 91% occurring only once. Sequences were obtained from CD8+ T cells from PBMCs. These receptors came from a human donor with multiple sclerosis. Both conserved end residues are part of each CDR3. The D gene is left open where the match is weak. The size of a clone is reported for some rows only, either as once, few or many, or as a class for expanded clones.

clone size,V gene,J gene,D gene,CDR3 protein,CDR3 DNA
.,TRBV7-9,TRBJ1-4,.,CASSFSSSNEKLFF,TGTGCCAGCAGCTTTTCGTCCTCAAATGAAAAACTGTTTTTT
few,TRBV5-1,TRBJ1-2,TRBD1,CASSLGTGDNYGYTF,TGCGCCAGCAGCCTCGGGACAGGGGATAACTATGGCTACACCTTC
.,TRBV20-1,TRBJ1-1,.,CSAPRGDYTGRTEAFF,TGCAGTGCTCCGCGGGGGGATTATACAGGGCGAACTGAAGCTTTCTTT
.,TRBV9,TRBJ1-2,.,CASSEAINYGYTF,TGTGCCAGCAGCGAAGCCATTAACTATGGCTACACCTTC
.,TRBV5-1,TRBJ1-5,.,CASSLAGEGNQPQHF,TGCGCCAGCAGCTTGGCAGGGGAAGGCAATCAGCCCCAGCATTTT
.,TRBV7-9,TRBJ2-7,.,CASPPAGRGSYEQYF,TGTGCCAGCCCCCCGGCCGGACGGGGCTCCTACGAGCAGTACTTC
.,TRBV6-5,TRBJ1-3,.,CASSQDPGNTIYF,TGTGCCAGCAGTCAGGATCCTGGAAACACCATATATTTT
.,TRBV27,TRBJ2-7,TRBD1,CADRDRLYEQYF,TGTGCCGACCGGGACAGGCTGTATGAGCAGTACTTC
few,TRBV6-4,TRBJ2-3,.,CASSEEDAGTDTQYF,TGTGCCAGCAGTGAAGAGGACGCGGGGACAGATACGCAGTATTTT
.,TRBV27,TRBJ2-5,.,CATRGSPETQYF,TGTGCCACCCGGGGGAGTCCAGAGACCCAGTACTTC
.,TRBV4-1,TRBJ2-5,.,CASSQGRDGRTAQYF,TGCGCCAGCAGCCAAGGCCGGGACGGGAGAACGGCCCAGTACTTC
.,TRBV5-4,TRBJ2-2,.,CASSFGNSEELFF,TGTGCCAGCAGCTTCGGAAATTCCGAGGAGCTGTTTTTT
.,TRBV2,TRBJ1-5,.,CASSVSAAGDGNQPQHF,TGTGCCAGCAGTGTGAGCGCCGCGGGAGATGGCAATCAGCCCCAGCATTTT
.,TRBV6-5,TRBJ1-1,.,CATGRANTEAFF,TGTGCCACAGGACGGGCGAACACTGAAGCTTTCTTT
.,TRBV29-1,TRBJ2-7,TRBD1,CSVEKGQGYEQYF,TGCAGCGTTGAGAAGGGACAGGGCTACGAGCAGTACTTC
.,TRBV12-3/TRBV12-4,TRBJ2-7,.,CASERGETYEQYF,TGTGCCAGTGAAAGGGGGGAAACCTACGAGCAGTACTTC
.,TRBV19,TRBJ2-4,TRBD2,CASRGGFEGIQYF,TGTGCCAGTCGGGGGGGCTTCGAAGGCATTCAGTACTTC
.,TRBV2,TRBJ2-3,TRBD2,CASTSWAIAGGGPDTQYF,TGTGCCAGCACCTCGTGGGCTATCGCGGGAGGGGGTCCAGATACGCAGTATTTT
.,TRBV14,TRBJ2-1,.,CASSQHEGRYNEQFF,TGTGCCAGCAGCCAACACGAGGGGCGATACAATGAGCAGTTCTTC
.,TRBV9,TRBJ2-1,TRBD2,CASSLSGESNEQFF,TGTGCCAGCAGTCTTAGCGGGGAGAGTAATGAGCAGTTCTTC
.,TRBV9,TRBJ2-3,TRBD2,CASTILAGADDTQYF,TGTGCCAGCACGATACTAGCGGGAGCTGATGATACGCAGTATTTT
.,TRBV2,TRBJ1-1,.,CASSPGVVIEAFF,TGTGCCAGCAGCCCCGGGGTGGTGATTGAAGCTTTCTTT